This TCR beta chain originates from a study of response to subunit inactivated influenza vaccine. TCRdb reprocessed the RT-PCR reads via MiXCR and lists one record per CDR3 protein. This sample yields over 750,000 distinct CDR3 sequences, of which around 20% are seen a single time; roughly a tenth belongs to the top ten. Specimen: PBMCs from blood, collected roughly 5 days after vaccination. This clonotype was obtained from a man aged 50-59 years who received an inactivated influenza vaccine.

CDR3 loop: CATSRDKGLGEQFF. The CDR3 DNA follows: TGTGCCACCAGCAGAGATAAAGGACTCGGTGAGCAGTTCTTC. V is TRBV15 and J is TRBJ2-1; D possibly corresponds to TRBD2 (5 bases). Trimming shortened V by 0 bases and J by 9 bases, and 12 bases separated the two germline ends. Germline V gene sequence: CDR1 LNHNV, CDR2 YYDKDF (reference sequence). There are 14 residues in the CDR3.